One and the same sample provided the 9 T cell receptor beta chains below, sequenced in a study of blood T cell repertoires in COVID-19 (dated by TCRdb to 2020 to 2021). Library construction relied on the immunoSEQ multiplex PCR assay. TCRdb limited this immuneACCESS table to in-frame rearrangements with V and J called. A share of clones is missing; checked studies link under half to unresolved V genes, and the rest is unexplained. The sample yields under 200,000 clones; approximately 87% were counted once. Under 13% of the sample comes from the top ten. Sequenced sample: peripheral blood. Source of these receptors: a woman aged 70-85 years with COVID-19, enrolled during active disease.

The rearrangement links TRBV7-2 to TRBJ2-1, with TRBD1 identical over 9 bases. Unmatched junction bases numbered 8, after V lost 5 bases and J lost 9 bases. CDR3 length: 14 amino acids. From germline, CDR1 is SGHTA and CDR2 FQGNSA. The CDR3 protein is CASSRDREASEQFF. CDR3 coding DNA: TGTGCCAGCAGCCGGGACAGGGAAGCCTCTGAGCAGTTCTTC.

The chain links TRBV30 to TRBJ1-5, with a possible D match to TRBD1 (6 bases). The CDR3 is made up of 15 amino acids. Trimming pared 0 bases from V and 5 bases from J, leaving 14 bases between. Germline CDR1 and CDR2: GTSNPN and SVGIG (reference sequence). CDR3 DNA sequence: TGTGCCTGGAGTGTTGGCCCAGGGGACGATCAGCCCCAGCATTTT. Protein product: CAWSVGPGDDQPQHF.

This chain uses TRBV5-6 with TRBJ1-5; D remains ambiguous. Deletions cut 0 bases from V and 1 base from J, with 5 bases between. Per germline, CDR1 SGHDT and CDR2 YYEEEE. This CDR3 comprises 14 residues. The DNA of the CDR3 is TGTGCCAGCAGCTTGGGGCGGAGCAATCAGCCCCAGCATTTT. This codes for CASSLGRSNQPQHF. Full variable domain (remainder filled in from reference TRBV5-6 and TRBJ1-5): DAGVTQSPTHLIKTRGQQVTLRCSPKSGHDTVSWYQQALGQGPQFIFQYYEEEERQRGNFPDRFSGHQFPNYSSELNVNALLLGDSALYLCASSLGRSNQPQHFGDGTRLSIL.

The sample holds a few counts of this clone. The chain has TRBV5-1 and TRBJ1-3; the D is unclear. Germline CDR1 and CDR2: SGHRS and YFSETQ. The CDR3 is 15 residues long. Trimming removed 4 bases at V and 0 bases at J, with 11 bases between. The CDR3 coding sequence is TGCGCCAGCAGCCGAGGCCCCAACTCTGGAAACACCATATATTTT. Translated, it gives CASSRGPNSGNTIYF. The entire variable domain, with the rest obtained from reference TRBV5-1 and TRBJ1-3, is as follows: KAGVTQTPRYLIKTRGQQVTLSCSPISGHRSVSWYQQTPGQGLQFLFEYFSETQRNKGNFPGRFSGRQFSNSRSEMNVSTLELGDSALYLCASSRGPNSGNTIYFGEGSWLTVV.

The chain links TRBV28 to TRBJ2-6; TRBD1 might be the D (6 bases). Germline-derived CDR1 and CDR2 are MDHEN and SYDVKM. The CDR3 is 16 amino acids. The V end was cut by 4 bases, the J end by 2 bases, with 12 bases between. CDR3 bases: TGTGCCAGCAGTTCAGGGGTAGGGACTGGGGCCAACGTCCTGACTTTC. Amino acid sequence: CASSSGVGTGANVLTF.

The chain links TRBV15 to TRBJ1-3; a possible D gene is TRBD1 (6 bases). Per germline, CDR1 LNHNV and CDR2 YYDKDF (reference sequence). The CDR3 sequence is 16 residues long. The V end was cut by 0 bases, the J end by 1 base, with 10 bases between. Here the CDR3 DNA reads TGTGCCACCAGCAGAGATCCCAGGGGATCTGGAAACACCATATATTTT. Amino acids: CATSRDPRGSGNTIYF.

Here the CDR3 reads CSAPFSYEQYF. DNA of the CDR3: TGCAGTGCTCCCTTCTCCTACGAGCAGTACTTC. The chain has TRBV20-1 and TRBJ2-7; no clear D gene. Trimming left V 5 bases short and J 0 bases short, with 5 bases between. Germline V lookup: CDR1 DFQATT, CDR2 SNEGSKA (reference sequence). The CDR3 is made up of 11 amino acids.

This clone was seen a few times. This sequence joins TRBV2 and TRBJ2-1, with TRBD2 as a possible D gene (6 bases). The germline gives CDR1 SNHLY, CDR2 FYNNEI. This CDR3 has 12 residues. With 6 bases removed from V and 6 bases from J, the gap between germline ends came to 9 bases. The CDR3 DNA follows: TGTGCCAGCAGGGCGGGAAGCAATGAGCAGTTCTTC. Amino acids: CASRAGSNEQFF.

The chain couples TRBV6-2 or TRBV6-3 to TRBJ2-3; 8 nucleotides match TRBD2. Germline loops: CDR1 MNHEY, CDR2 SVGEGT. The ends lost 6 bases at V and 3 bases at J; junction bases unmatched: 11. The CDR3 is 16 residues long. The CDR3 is CASSPFFGGGTDTQYF. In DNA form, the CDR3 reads TGTGCCAGCAGCCCCTTTTTCGGGGGGGGAACAGATACGCAGTATTTT.